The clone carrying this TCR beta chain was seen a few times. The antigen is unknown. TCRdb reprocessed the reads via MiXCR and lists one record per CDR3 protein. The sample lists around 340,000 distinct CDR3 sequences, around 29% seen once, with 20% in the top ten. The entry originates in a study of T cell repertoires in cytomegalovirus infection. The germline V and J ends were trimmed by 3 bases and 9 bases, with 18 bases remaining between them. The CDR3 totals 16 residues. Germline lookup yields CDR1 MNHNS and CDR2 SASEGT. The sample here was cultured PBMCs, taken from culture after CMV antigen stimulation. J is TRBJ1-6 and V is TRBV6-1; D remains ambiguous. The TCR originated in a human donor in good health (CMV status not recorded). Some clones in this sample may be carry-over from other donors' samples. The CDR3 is CASSDNRGGGSSPLHF. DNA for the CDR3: TGTGCCAGCAGTGATAATCGGGGTGGAGGTAGTTCACCCCTCCACTTT.